The 25 T cell receptor beta chains presented below share a single source sample, sequenced in a study of T cell responses to AZD1222 COVID-19 vaccine. The assay was immunoSEQ multiplex PCR, and TCRdb's table has in-frame clones only and misses some. The sample carries about 110,000 clones, approximately 90% recorded once. The material was peripheral blood, obtained on day 0 of AZD1222 vaccination. These TCRs come from an adult in good health.

The chain joins TRBV18 to TRBJ2-1; no clear D. Germline lookup yields CDR1 KGHSH and CDR2 LQKENI. Trimming pared 2 bases from V and 6 bases from J, leaving 14 bases between. The CDR3 consists of 15 residues. The CDR3 loop is CASSPADRLGNEQFF. CDR3 sequence (DNA): TGTGCCAGCTCACCAGCGGACCGGTTGGGCAATGAGCAGTTCTTC.

The rearrangement joins TRBV5-4 to TRBJ2-1; 10 bases agree with TRBD2. V trimming: 7 bases; J trimming: 8 bases; junction bases outside the gene matches: 9. CDR3 length equals 14 residues. The germline V gene encodes CDR1 SGHNT and CDR2 YYREEE (reference sequence). DNA for the CDR3: TGTGCCAGCTTTCCGGGACTAGCGCGGGATGAGCAGTTCTTC. Protein product: CASFPGLARDEQFF.

The chain carries TRBV10-3 and TRBJ1-2; D remains unclear. CDR3 size: 12 residues. Trimming took off 3 bases at V and 4 bases at J, with 6 bases between the two ends. Per germline, CDR1 ENHRY and CDR2 SYGVKD. CDR3 sequence (DNA): TGTGCCATCAGTGAAACCAGCTATGGCTACACCTTC. It yields the protein CAISETSYGYTF.

The chain carries TRBV30 and TRBJ2-6; 7 bases fit TRBD1. Trimming took 2 bases from V and 2 from J; bases not matched to a gene: 9. This CDR3 contains 17 residues. Germline values: CDR1 GTSNPN, CDR2 SVGIG (reference sequence). Here the CDR3 DNA reads TGTGCCTGGAGTCGGAGGAGAGGGGGCCCTGGGGCCAACGTCCTGACTTTC. Its translation: CAWSRRRGGPGANVLTF.

About this clone: Other nucleotide sequences in the sample specify the same CDR3. This CDR3 reads CASSFSGGSSYNEQFF. The CDR3 nucleotides are TGCGCCAGCAGCTTTAGCGGGGGGAGCTCCTACAATGAGCAGTTCTTC. The chain combines TRBV5-1 with TRBJ2-1, with 10 bases fitting TRBD2. Germline loops: CDR1 SGHRS, CDR2 YFSETQ. The CDR3 has 16 amino acids. J lost 0 bases, V lost 2 bases, and 2 bases had no gene match.

The rearrangement joins TRBV5-4 to TRBJ2-7, with TRBD2 matching 7 bases. The CDR3 spans 14 residues. V lost 4 bases, J lost 6 bases, and 10 bases stayed unmatched. Germline CDR1 is SGHNT and CDR2 is YYREEE (reference sequence). The CDR3 DNA follows: TGTGCCAGCAGCAACGGACTAGTACCCGGCGAGCAGTACTTC. Protein: CASSNGLVPGEQYF.

The chain uses TRBV7-2 and TRBJ2-3; D remains ambiguous. Germline lookup yields CDR1 SGHTA and CDR2 FQGNSA. The CDR3 loop spans 14 amino acids. Trimming shortened V by 7 bases and J by 0 bases, and 11 bases separated the two germline ends. This CDR3 is CASNSMGSTDTQYF. CDR3 nucleotide sequence: TGTGCCAGCAACAGTATGGGCAGCACAGATACGCAGTATTTT.

The chain is built from TRBV7-8 and TRBJ1-5; maybe TRBD1 (5 bases). CDR1 and CDR2 from the germline V gene are SGHVS and FQNEAQ. The CDR3 is 15 amino acids. V lost 5 bases and J 4 bases, leaving 15 bases between the germline ends. CDR3: CASSPWGGDNQPQHF. The CDR3 DNA sequence: TGTGCCAGCAGCCCCTGGGGAGGGGATAATCAGCCCCAGCATTTT.

This rearrangement joins TRBV19 to TRBJ1-4; D not resolved. The CDR3 length is 15 residues. Germline assignment: CDR1 LNHDA and CDR2 SQIVND (reference sequence). The V end lost 5 bases, the J end lost 6 bases, and 16 bases lay between the germline ends. The CDR3 coding sequence is TGTGCCAGTAGTCGCCCCGGGAACAGATATGAAAAACTGTTTTTT. It specifies CASSRPGNRYEKLFF.

The chain has TRBV27 and TRBJ1-1; 8 bases fit TRBD1. V lost 4 bases, J lost 4 bases, and 2 bases stayed unmatched. This CDR3 is 13 amino acids long. Per the germline V gene, CDR1 is MNHEY and CDR2 is SMNVEV (reference sequence). DNA for the CDR3: TGTGCCAGCAGTTACAGGGGGGCCACTGAAGCTTTCTTT. This translates into CASSYRGATEAFF.

The table lists this clone with a few counts. The CDR3 protein is CASSSLGQKLTGANVLTF. In DNA form, the CDR3 reads TGTGCCAGCAGCTCCCTCGGGCAGAAGCTAACGGGGGCCAACGTCCTGACTTTC. The chain recombines TRBV11-2 with TRBJ2-6, with D uncertain. The germline CDR1 and CDR2 sequences are SGHAT and FQNNGV. The CDR3 has 18 residues. Trimming stripped 4 bases from V and 4 bases from J, with 20 bases between.

This sequence joins TRBV6-5 and TRBJ2-7; D gene ambiguous. V lost 6 bases and J 4 bases, leaving 10 bases between the germline ends. Germline CDR1 reads MNHEY; CDR2 reads SVGAGI. The length of the CDR3 is 12 residues. This CDR3 is CASSAARYEQYF. The DNA of the CDR3 is TGTGCCAGCAGCGCCGCAAGGTACGAGCAGTACTTC.

CDR3 in DNA: TGCAGCGCTCAAGCCTTCCAAGAGACCCAGTACTTC. This gives the protein CSAQAFQETQYF. The chain employs TRBV29-1 and TRBJ2-5; D gene unclear. Trimming left V 7 bases short and J 1 base short, with 10 bases between. This CDR3 spans 12 amino acids. The germline gives CDR1 SQVTM, CDR2 ANQGSEA.

The DNA of the CDR3 is TGTGCCAGCAGCTCCCTCGGGCGGGATCGGGAGACCCAGTACTTC. Translating it yields CASSSLGRDRETQYF. The rearrangement uses TRBV7-2 and TRBJ2-5, with TRBD2 as a possible D gene (6 bases). There are 15 residues in the CDR3. V was trimmed by 4 bases and J by 5 bases, leaving 17 bases between them. CDR1 SGHTA and CDR2 FQGNSA come from the germline V gene.

The rearrangement uses TRBV19 and TRBJ2-2; 9 bases line up with TRBD1. Germline CDR1 reads LNHDA; CDR2 reads SQIVND (reference sequence). V was clipped by 7 bases and J by 1 base; unmatched bases: 1. This CDR3 contains 14 residues. The CDR3 DNA reads as TGTGCCAGTAACAGGGGGCAGAACACCGGGGAGCTGTTTTTT. It yields the protein CASNRGQNTGELFF.

The chain combines TRBV12-3 or TRBV12-4 with TRBJ1-2; D not resolved. The germline V and J ends were trimmed by 3 bases and 7 bases, with 9 bases remaining between them. The CDR3 is made up of 12 amino acids. The CDR3: CASSFGRGGYTF. The CDR3 DNA sequence: TGTGCCAGCAGTTTTGGCAGAGGTGGCTACACCTTC.

This clone was seen a few times. CDR3 amino acids: CASSSPSVNEQYF. The CDR3, as DNA: TGTGCCAGCAGCTCGCCTAGCGTCAACGAGCAGTACTTC. The chain is built from TRBV7-2 and TRBJ2-7; possible D gene TRBD2, 6 bases. Germline CDR1 is SGHTA and CDR2 is FQGNSA. V shed 4 bases and J shed 5 bases, with 12 bases lying between them. CDR3 length: 13 residues.

The chain carries TRBV9 and TRBJ2-7, with a possible D match to TRBD1 (5 bases). Trimming removed 3 bases from V and 3 bases from J, with 13 bases in between. This CDR3 is 14 amino acids long. Germline CDR1 SGDLS, CDR2 YYNGEE. CDR3 DNA: TGTGCCAGCAGCGCCACCCATACAGGCTACGAGCAGTACTTC. Translation: CASSATHTGYEQYF.

The V gene is TRBV24-1, the J gene TRBJ1-5; D not certain. Germline CDR1 KGHDR, CDR2 SFDVKD. Trimming removed 0 bases from V and 0 bases from J, with 2 bases in between. The CDR3 has 14 amino acids. The DNA of the CDR3 is TGTGCCACCAGTGATTTGAGTAGCAATCAGCCCCAGCATTTT. Protein product: CATSDLSSNQPQHF.

The V gene is TRBV3-1 (or the pseudogene TRBV3-2), the J gene TRBJ1-5, with D unresolved. The V end was cut by 1 base, the J end by 3 bases, with 10 bases between. Germline V lookup: CDR1 LGHDT, CDR2 YNNKEL (reference sequence). The CDR3 contains 15 residues. The CDR3 here is CASSQAFAPNQPQHF. The CDR3 bases are TGTGCCAGCAGCCAAGCCTTCGCCCCCAATCAGCCCCAGCATTTT.

This clone came up once. The genes are TRBV11-2 and TRBJ2-7; 10 bases agree with TRBD2. Per germline, CDR1 SGHAT and CDR2 FQNNGV. Trimming at V came to 6 bases and at J to 1 base, leaving 6 bases not matched to a gene. The CDR3 covers 15 residues. For the CDR3, the DNA is TGTGCCAGCAGTTACCTAGCGGGAGAGTCCTACGAGCAGTACTTC. Translating it yields CASSYLAGESYEQYF.

This rearrangement joins TRBV10-1 to TRBJ1-2; perhaps TRBD1 as D (5 bases). CDR1 is WNHNN, CDR2 SYGVQD, per germline (reference sequence). This CDR3 contains 17 residues. Deletions cut 4 bases from V and 5 bases from J, with 23 bases between. The DNA for the CDR3 is TGCGCCAGCAGTGGAGTCCAGGGCTGGTACCTTCTATATGGCTACACCTTC. This translates into CASSGVQGWYLLYGYTF.

CDR3 nucleotide sequence: TGTGCCAGTAGTATTAGTAAGAACACTGAAGCTTTCTTT. Translating gives CASSISKNTEAFF. The chain recombines TRBV19 with TRBJ1-1; D gene uncertain. V shed 3 bases and J shed 1 base, with 6 bases lying between them. The CDR3 has 13 amino acids. From germline, CDR1 is LNHDA and CDR2 SQIVND (reference sequence).

The chain is built from TRBV28 and TRBJ2-7, with D possibly matching TRBD1 (5 bases). Germline CDR1 and CDR2: MDHEN and SYDVKM. Trimming stripped 4 bases from V and 3 bases from J, with 10 bases between. This CDR3 region has 13 residues. CDR3 DNA sequence: TGTGCCAGCAGTTGGGGCAGGGACTACGAGCAGTACTTC. It is translated as CASSWGRDYEQYF.

V gene TRBV5-4 combines with J gene TRBJ2-2; 8 nucleotides match TRBD2. CDR1 is SGHNT, CDR2 YYREEE, per germline (reference sequence). The CDR3 runs to 15 residues. Unmatched junction bases numbered 3, after V lost 4 bases and J lost 1 base. The CDR3 nucleotides read TGTGCCAGCAGCCAAGGGACTAGGAACACCGGGGAGCTGTTTTTT. Residues: CASSQGTRNTGELFF.